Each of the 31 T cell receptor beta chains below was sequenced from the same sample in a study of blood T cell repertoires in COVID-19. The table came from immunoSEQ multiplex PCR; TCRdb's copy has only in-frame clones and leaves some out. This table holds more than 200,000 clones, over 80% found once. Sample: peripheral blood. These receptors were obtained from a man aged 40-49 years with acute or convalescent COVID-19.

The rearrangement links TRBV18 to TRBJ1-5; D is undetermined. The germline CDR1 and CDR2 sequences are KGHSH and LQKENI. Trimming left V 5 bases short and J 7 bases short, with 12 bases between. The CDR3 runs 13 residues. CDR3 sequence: CASSSGQEQPQHF. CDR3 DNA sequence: TGTGCCAGCTCATCTGGGCAGGAACAGCCCCAGCATTTT. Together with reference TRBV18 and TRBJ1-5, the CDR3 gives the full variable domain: NAGVMQNPRHLVRRRGQEARLRCSPMKGHSHVYWYRQLPEEGLKFMVYLQKENIIDESGMPKERFSAEFPKEGPSILRIQQVVRGDSAAYFCASSSGQEQPQHFGDGTRLSIL.

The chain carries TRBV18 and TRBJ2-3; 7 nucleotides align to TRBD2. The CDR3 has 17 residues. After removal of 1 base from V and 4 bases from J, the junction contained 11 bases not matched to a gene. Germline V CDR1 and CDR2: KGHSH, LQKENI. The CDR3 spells CASSPLGLEGGADTQYF. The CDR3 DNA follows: TGTGCCAGCTCACCACTTGGACTAGAGGGAGGCGCAGATACGCAGTATTTT.

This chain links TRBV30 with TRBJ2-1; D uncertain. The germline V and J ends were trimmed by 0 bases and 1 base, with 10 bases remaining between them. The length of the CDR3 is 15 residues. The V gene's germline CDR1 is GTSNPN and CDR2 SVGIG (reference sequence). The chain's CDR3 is CAWSVELKSYNEQFF. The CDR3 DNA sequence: TGTGCCTGGAGTGTGGAACTAAAATCCTACAATGAGCAGTTCTTC.

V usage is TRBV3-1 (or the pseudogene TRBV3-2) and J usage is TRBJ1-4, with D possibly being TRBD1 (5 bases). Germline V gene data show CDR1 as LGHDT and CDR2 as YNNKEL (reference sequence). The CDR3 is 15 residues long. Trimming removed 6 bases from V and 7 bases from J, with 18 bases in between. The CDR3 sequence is CASSRRTGGVEKLFF. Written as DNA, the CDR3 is TGTGCCAGCAGTCGCAGGACCGGGGGGGTTGAAAAACTGTTTTTT.

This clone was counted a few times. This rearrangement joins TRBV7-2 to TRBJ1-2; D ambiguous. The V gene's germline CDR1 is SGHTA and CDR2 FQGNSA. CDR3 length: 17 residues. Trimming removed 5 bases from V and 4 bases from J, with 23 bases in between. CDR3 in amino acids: CASSPREDRAGSYGYTF. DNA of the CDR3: TGTGCCAGCAGCCCCCGCGAAGACCGGGCGGGGAGCTATGGCTACACCTTC.

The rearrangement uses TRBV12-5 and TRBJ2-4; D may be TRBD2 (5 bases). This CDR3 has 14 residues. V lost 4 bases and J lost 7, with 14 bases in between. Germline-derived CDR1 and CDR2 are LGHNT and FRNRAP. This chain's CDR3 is CASGSGGLWNIQYF. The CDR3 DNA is TGTGCTAGTGGTTCGGGCGGGTTATGGAACATTCAGTACTTC.

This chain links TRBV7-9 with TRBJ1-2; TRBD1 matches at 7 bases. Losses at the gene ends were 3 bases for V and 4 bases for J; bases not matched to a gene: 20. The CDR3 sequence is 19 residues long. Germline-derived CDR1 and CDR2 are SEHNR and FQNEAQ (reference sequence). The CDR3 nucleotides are TGTGCCAGCAGCTTCGGAGGGGATTTTCCCTTTCCAGGGGGCTATGGCTACACCTTC. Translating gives CASSFGGDFPFPGGYGYTF.

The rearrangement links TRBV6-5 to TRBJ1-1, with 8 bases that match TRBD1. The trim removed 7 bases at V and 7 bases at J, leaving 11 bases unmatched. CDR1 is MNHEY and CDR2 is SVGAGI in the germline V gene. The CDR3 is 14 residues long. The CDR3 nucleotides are TGTGCCAGCATTCGAGACAGGGGCGGGTATGAAGCTTTCTTT. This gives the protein CASIRDRGGYEAFF.

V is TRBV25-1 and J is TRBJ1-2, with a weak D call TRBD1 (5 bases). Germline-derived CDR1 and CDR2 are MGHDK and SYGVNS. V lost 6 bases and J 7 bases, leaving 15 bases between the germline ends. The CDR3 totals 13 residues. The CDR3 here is CASSVGQGRGYTF. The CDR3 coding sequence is TGTGCCAGCAGCGTTGGGCAGGGTCGTGGCTACACCTTC.

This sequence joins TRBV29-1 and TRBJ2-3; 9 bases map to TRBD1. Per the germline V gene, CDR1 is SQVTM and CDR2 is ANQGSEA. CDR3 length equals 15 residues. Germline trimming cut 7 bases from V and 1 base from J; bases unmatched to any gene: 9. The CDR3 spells CSETGGERGTDTQYF. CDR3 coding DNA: TGCAGCGAAACAGGGGGCGAGAGGGGCACAGATACGCAGTATTTT.

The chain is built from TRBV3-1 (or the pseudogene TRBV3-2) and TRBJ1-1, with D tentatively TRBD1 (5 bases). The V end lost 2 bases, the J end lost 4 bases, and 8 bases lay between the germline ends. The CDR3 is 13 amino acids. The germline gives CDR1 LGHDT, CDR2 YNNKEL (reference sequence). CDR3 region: CASSQTQGTEAFF. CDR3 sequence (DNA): TGTGCCAGCAGCCAAACGCAGGGCACTGAAGCTTTCTTT.

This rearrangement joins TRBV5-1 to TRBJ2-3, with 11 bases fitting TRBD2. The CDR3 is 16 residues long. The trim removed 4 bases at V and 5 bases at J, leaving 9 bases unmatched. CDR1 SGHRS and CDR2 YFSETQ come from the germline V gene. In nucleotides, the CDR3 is TGCGCCAGCAGCGATAGCGGGAGGGCCTGGGGAGATACGCAGTATTTT. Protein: CASSDSGRAWGDTQYF. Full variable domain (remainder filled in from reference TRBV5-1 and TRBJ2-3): KAGVTQTPRYLIKTRGQQVTLSCSPISGHRSVSWYQQTPGQGLQFLFEYFSETQRNKGNFPGRFSGRQFSNSRSEMNVSTLELGDSALYLCASSDSGRAWGDTQYFGPGTRLTVL.

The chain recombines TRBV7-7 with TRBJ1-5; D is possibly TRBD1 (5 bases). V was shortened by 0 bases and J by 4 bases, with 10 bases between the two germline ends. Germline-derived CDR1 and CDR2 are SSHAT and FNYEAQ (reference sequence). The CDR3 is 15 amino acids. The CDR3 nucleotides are TGTGCCAGCAGCTTAGCGGGAGGGGAAAATCAGCCCCAGCATTTT. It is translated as CASSLAGGENQPQHF.

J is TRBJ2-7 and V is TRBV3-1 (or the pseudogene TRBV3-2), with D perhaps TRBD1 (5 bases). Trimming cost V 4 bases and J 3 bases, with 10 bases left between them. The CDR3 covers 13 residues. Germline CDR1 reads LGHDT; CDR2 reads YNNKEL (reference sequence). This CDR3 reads CASSPLTGYEQYF. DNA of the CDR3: TGTGCCAGCAGCCCACTAACAGGCTACGAGCAGTACTTC.

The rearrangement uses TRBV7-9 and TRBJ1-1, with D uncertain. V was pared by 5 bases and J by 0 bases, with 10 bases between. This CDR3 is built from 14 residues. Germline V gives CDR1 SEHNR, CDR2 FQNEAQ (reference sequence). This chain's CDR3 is CASSRWTVNTEAFF. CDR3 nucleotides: TGTGCCAGCAGCAGATGGACTGTGAACACTGAAGCTTTCTTT.

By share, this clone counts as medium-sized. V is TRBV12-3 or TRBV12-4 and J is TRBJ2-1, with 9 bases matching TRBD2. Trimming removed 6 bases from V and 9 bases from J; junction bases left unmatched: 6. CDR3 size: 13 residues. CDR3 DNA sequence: TGTGCCAGCAGGGGTAGCGGGAGTTCTGAGCAGTTCTTC. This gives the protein CASRGSGSSEQFF.

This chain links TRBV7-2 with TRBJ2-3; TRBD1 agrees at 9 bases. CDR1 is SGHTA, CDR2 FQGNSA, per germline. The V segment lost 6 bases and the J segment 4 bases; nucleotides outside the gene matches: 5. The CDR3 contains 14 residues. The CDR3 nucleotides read TGTGCCAGCAGGACAGGGGGGGGAGCAGATACGCAGTATTTT. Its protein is CASRTGGGADTQYF.

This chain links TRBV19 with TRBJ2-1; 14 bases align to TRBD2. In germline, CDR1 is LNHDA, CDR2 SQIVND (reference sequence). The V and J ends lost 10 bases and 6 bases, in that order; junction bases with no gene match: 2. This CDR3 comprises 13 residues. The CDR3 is CATGLAGGNEQFF. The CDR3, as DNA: TGTGCCACCGGACTAGCGGGAGGCAATGAGCAGTTCTTC.

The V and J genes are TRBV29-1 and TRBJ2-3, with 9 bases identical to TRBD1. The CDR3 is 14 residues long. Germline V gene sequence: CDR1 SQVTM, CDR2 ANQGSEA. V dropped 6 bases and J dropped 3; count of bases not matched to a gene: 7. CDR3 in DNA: TGCAGCGTCGAAACCGGGACAGGGACAGATACGCAGTATTTT. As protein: CSVETGTGTDTQYF.

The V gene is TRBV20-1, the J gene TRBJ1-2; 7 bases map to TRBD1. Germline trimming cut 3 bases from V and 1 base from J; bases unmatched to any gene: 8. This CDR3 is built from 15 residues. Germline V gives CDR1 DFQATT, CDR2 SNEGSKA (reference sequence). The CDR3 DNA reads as TGCAGTGCTAGTGAACCGACAGGGCTTAACTATGGCTACACCTTC. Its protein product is CSASEPTGLNYGYTF.

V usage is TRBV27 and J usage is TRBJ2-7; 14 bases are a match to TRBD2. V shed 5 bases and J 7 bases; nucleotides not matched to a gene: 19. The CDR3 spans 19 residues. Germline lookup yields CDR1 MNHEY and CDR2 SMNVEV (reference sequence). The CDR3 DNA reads TGTGCCAGCAGTGGGACAGGAAAAATGACTAGCGGGAGGGCCTGGGAGCAGTACTTC. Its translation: CASSGTGKMTSGRAWEQYF.

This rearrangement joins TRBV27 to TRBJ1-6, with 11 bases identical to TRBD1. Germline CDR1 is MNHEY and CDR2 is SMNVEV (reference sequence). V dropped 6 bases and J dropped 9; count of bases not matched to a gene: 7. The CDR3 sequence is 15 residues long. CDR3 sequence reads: CASRPTGTGGSPLHF. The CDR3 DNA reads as TGTGCCAGCAGACCGACCGGGACAGGGGGTTCACCCCTCCACTTT.

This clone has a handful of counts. CDR3 residues: CASSPRGGQGNNSPLHF. CDR3 DNA: TGTGCCAGCAGCCCCAGAGGGGGACAGGGCAATAATTCACCCCTCCACTTT. V is TRBV7-8 and J is TRBJ1-6; 9 positions match TRBD1. Germline loops: CDR1 SGHVS, CDR2 FQNEAQ. J gave up 5 bases and V 5 bases, and 10 bases lay outside the gene matches. The CDR3 spans 17 residues.

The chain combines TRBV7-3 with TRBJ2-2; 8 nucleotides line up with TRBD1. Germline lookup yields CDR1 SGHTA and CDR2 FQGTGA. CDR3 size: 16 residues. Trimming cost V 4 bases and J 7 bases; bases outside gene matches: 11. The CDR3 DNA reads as TGTGCCAGCAGCTACCGGACAGGGCTTCAGAGCGGGGAGCTGTTTTTT. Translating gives CASSYRTGLQSGELFF.

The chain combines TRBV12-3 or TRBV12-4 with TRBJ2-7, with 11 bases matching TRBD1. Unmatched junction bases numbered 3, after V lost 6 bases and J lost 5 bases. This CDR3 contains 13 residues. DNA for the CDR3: TGTGCCAGCAGGGGGACAGGGGGTAACGAGCAGTACTTC. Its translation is CASRGTGGNEQYF.

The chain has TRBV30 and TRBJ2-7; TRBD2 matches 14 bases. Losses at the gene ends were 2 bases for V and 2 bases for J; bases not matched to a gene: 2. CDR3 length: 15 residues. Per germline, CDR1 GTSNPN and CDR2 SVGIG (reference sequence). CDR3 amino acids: CAWSRGLAGAYEQYF. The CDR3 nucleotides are TGTGCCTGGAGTCGGGGACTAGCGGGAGCCTACGAGCAGTACTTC. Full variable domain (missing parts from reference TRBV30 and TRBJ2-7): SQTIHQWPATLVQPVGSPLSLECTVEGTSNPNLYWYRQAAGRGLQLLFYSVGIGQISSEVPQNLSASRPQDRQFILSSKKLLLSDSGFYLCAWSRGLAGAYEQYFGPGTRLTVT.

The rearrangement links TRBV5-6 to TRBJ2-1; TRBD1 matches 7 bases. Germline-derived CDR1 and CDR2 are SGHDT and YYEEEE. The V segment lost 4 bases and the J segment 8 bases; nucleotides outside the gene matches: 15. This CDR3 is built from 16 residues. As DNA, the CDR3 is TGTGCCAGCAGCCAACAGGGGCGGGCCGAGGAGGATGAGCAGTTCTTC. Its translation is CASSQQGRAEEDEQFF.

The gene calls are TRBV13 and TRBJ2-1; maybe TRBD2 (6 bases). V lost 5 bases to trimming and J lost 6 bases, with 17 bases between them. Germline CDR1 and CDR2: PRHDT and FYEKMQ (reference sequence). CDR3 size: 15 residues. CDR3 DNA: TGTGCCAGCAGCCCACGGGACTCCGATGGCAATGAGCAGTTCTTC. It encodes CASSPRDSDGNEQFF.

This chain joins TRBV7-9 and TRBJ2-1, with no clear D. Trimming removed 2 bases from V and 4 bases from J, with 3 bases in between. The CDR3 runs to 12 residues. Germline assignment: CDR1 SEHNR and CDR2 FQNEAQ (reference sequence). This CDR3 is CASSLLYNEQFF. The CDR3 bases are TGTGCCAGCAGCTTATTATACAATGAGCAGTTCTTC.

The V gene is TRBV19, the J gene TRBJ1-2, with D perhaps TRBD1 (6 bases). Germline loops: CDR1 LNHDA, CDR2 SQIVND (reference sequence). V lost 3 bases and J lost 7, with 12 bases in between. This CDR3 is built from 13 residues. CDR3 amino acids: CASSIRQASGYTF. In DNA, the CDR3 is TGTGCCAGTAGTATCCGACAGGCATCTGGCTACACCTTC.

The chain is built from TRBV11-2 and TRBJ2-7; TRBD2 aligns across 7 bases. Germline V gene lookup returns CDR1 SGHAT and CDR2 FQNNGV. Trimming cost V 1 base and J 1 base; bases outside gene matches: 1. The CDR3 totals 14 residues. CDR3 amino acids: CASSLAGGSYEQYF. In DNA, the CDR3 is TGTGCCAGCAGCTTAGCGGGAGGTTCCTACGAGCAGTACTTC.